The entry that follows covers one TCR beta chain sequence. Its antigen remains unidentified. The entry originates in a study of beta chain features in type 1 diabetes. The authors reverse transcribed all of the isolated RNA, so sequencing captured expressed TCRB transcripts. The assay was immunoSEQ multiplex PCR, and TCRdb's table has in-frame clones only and misses some. Altogether a few hundred thousand clones are present, over 12% being singletons, with the ten largest covering 0.015%. Study-wide points: The study found moderately but significantly shorter TCRB CDR3s in all four CD4+ subsets of Type 1 diabetes patients.

This CDR3 spans 11 amino acids. CDR1 is KGHSH and CDR2 is LQKENI in the germline V gene. The J segment lost 10 bases and the V segment lost 6 bases, leaving 4 bases of the junction unmatched. The TCR sequence derives from a man younger than 30 with type 1 diabetes. The specimen sequenced was naive CD4+ T cells from blood. V and J are TRBV18 and TRBJ1-2; 8 bases fit TRBD1. The CDR3 here is CASSQDRAYTF. CDR3 coding DNA: TGTGCCAGCTCGCAGGACAGGGCCTACACCTTC.